What follows are 21 T cell receptor beta chains derived from one specimen sequenced in a study of T cell repertoires in cytomegalovirus infection (dated by TCRdb to between 2018 and 2020). The instrument given in TCRdb is Illumina HiSeq 1500. TCRdb cleaned the public reads at Q25 with fastp, built clones with MiXCR and kept in-frame beta chains. Merged by CDR3 protein, the rows form single entries marked with the most common genes and DNA. The sample data list about 450,000 distinct CDR3 sequences, and roughly 30% of these were observed just once. Of the sample, about an eighth falls within the top ten clones. The sequenced sample was PBMCs. These receptors were collected from a human donor in good health (CMV status not recorded). Some clones in this sample may be carry-over from other donors' samples.

CDR3 nucleotides: TGTGCCAGCAGTGGGGACGCAGGGGGCGCGAAGGGCTACACCTTC. Translation gives CASSGDAGGAKGYTF. J is TRBJ1-2 and V is TRBV2, with TRBD1 matching 8 bases. Looked up from germline, CDR1 is SNHLY and CDR2 is FYNNEI. V lost 4 bases, J lost 8 bases, and 12 bases stayed unmatched. CDR3 length: 15 residues.

J is TRBJ2-7 and V is TRBV28; a possible D gene is TRBD1 (6 bases). Trimming left V 6 bases short and J 7 bases short, with 16 bases between. Germline V CDR1 and CDR2: MDHEN, SYDVKM. CDR3 length: 13 amino acids. CDR3 in amino acids: CASRGTPRWEQYF. CDR3 in DNA: TGTGCCAGCAGAGGGACACCCAGATGGGAGCAGTACTTC.

The chain joins TRBV20-1 to TRBJ1-6, with D possibly being TRBD1 (5 bases). Per germline, CDR1 DFQATT and CDR2 SNEGSKA (reference sequence). The CDR3 loop spans 12 amino acids. V was trimmed by 5 bases and J by 9 bases, leaving 11 bases between them. CDR3 nucleotide sequence: TGCAGTGCTGGGGGTCTGGCTTCACCCCTCCACTTT. Translating it yields CSAGGLASPLHF.

This clonotype came up many times. The chain links TRBV5-5 to TRBJ2-2, with D possibly being TRBD2 (6 bases). CDR3 size: 17 residues. Per the germline V gene, CDR1 is SGHKS and CDR2 is YYEKEE (reference sequence). Between the trimmed V and J ends, which lost 5 bases and 6 bases, there was a span of 23 bases. CDR3 protein: CASSHLSAGRGAGELFF. CDR3 bases: TGTGCCAGCAGTCATCTCTCTGCGGGGCGTGGGGCCGGGGAGCTGTTTTTT.

The V and J genes are TRBV5-4 and TRBJ2-1; D may be TRBD2 (6 bases). From germline, CDR1 is SGHNT and CDR2 YYREEE (reference sequence). V gave up 3 bases and J gave up 4 bases, with 17 bases separating them. CDR3 length: 16 residues. Here the CDR3 reads CASSSSLRGSYNEQFF. DNA for the CDR3: TGTGCCAGCAGCTCATCCCTGCGGGGCTCGTACAATGAGCAGTTCTTC.

This clonotype came up a few times. J is TRBJ2-7 and V is TRBV5-4, with 7 bases lining up with TRBD1. Germline lookup yields CDR1 SGHNT and CDR2 YYREEE (reference sequence). The CDR3 totals 14 residues. Germline trimming cut 4 bases from V and 2 bases from J; bases unmatched to any gene: 6. The CDR3 loop reads CASSQPDRAYEQYF. The CDR3 bases are TGTGCCAGCAGCCAACCCGACAGGGCCTACGAGCAGTACTTC.

This clonotype was counted many times. This rearrangement joins TRBV7-6 to TRBJ2-7; 9 bases agree with TRBD1. Germline-derived CDR1 and CDR2 are SGHVS and FNYEAQ. Trimming at V came to 5 bases and at J to 6 bases, leaving 2 bases not matched to a gene. This CDR3 has 12 residues. The DNA of the CDR3 is TGTGCCAGCAGCCAGACAGGGGGCGAGCAGTACTTC. The encoded protein is CASSQTGGEQYF. The full variable domain, completed using reference TRBV7-6 and TRBJ2-7, is GAGVSQSPRYKVTKRGQDVALRCDPISGHVSLYWYRQALGQGPEFLTYFNYEAQQDKSGLPNDRFSAERPEGSISTLTIQRTEQRDSAMYRCASSQTGGEQYFGPGTRLTVT.

There are a few counts of this clonotype. This chain connects TRBV13 to TRBJ2-7, with D perhaps TRBD2 (7 bases). With 5 bases removed from V and 5 bases from J, the gap between germline ends came to 16 bases. Germline V gene data show CDR1 as PRHDT and CDR2 as FYEKMQ (reference sequence). The CDR3 has 14 residues. The CDR3 is CASSPGAGADEQYF. The DNA for the CDR3 is TGTGCCAGCAGCCCGGGGGCGGGGGCCGACGAGCAGTACTTC.

This clonotype has ten or more counts. V usage is TRBV4-1 and J usage is TRBJ2-1; 9 nucleotides match TRBD2. The germline gives CDR1 MGHRA, CDR2 YSYEKL. CDR3 size: 15 residues. The V and J ends lost 1 base and 12 bases, in that order; junction bases with no gene match: 10. DNA for the CDR3: TGCGCCAGCAGCCAAGGTGAACTAGCGGGTCCCTGGCAGTTCTTC. Translated: CASSQGELAGPWQFF.

This clonotype was observed at least ten times. This chain connects TRBV7-2 to TRBJ1-3; no clear D gene. Trimming stripped 5 bases from V and 0 bases from J, with 14 bases between. The CDR3 has 16 amino acids. Looked up from germline, CDR1 is SGHTA and CDR2 is FQGNSA. The CDR3 spells CASSPLEAGSGNTIYF. The CDR3 region has the DNA TGTGCCAGCAGCCCCCTAGAAGCGGGCTCTGGAAACACCATATATTTT.

This chain uses TRBV6-1 with TRBJ2-1; D is perhaps TRBD2 (5 bases). This CDR3 has 12 amino acids. V lost 4 bases and J 10 bases, leaving 11 bases between the germline ends. Looked up from germline, CDR1 is MNHNS and CDR2 is SASEGT. CDR3 protein: CASSALLDEQFF. The CDR3 bases are TGTGCCAGCAGTGCCTTACTAGACGAGCAGTTCTTC.

Ten or more counts support this clonotype. The chain couples TRBV7-2 to TRBJ1-3; D gene uncertain. The V end lost 5 bases, the J end lost 0 bases, and 11 bases lay between the germline ends. The germline V gene encodes CDR1 SGHTA and CDR2 FQGNSA. The CDR3 consists of 15 residues. The CDR3 reads CASSPRAVSGNTIYF. DNA of the CDR3: TGTGCCAGCAGCCCGCGGGCAGTCTCTGGAAACACCATATATTTT.

This clonotype came up a few times. The chain links TRBV7-9 to TRBJ2-5, with TRBD2 matching over 9 bases. The CDR3 has 13 residues. CDR1 is SEHNR, CDR2 FQNEAQ, per germline (reference sequence). V was pared by 8 bases and J by 5 bases, with 6 bases of the junction left unmatched. For the CDR3, the DNA is TGTGCCAGCGCGGGGGGGGGGCACGAGACCCAGTACTTC. Protein sequence: CASAGGGHETQYF.

This clonotype has more than one count but fewer than ten. The rearrangement joins TRBV20-1 to TRBJ2-5, with 12 bases lining up with TRBD2. CDR3 length: 18 residues. CDR1 is DFQATT and CDR2 is SNEGSKA in the germline V gene (reference sequence). With 0 bases clipped from V and 5 bases from J, the junction kept 13 bases outside the gene matches. The CDR3 region has the DNA TGCAGTGCTAGAGATAGGCGGCTAGCGGGGGGGCGGATGGAGACCCAGTACTTC. It yields the protein CSARDRRLAGGRMETQYF.

This clonotype was observed a few times. V usage is TRBV19 and J usage is TRBJ1-2; D not certain. Germline V CDR1 and CDR2: LNHDA, SQIVND (reference sequence). The germline V and J ends were trimmed by 6 bases and 3 bases, with 8 bases remaining between them. This CDR3 comprises 12 residues. CDR3 sequence: CASSPPDYGYTF. CDR3 DNA: TGTGCCAGTAGCCCACCGGACTATGGCTACACCTTC.

This clonotype was counted between two and nine times. This chain joins TRBV4-1 and TRBJ2-7, with TRBD1 identical over 7 bases. V shed 1 base and J 1 base; nucleotides not matched to a gene: 10. Germline values: CDR1 MGHRA, CDR2 YSYEKL. CDR3 length: 17 amino acids. CDR3 nucleotides: TGCGCCAGCAGCCAAGTTTCGACACAGGGGAAATCCTACGAGCAGTACTTC. It specifies CASSQVSTQGKSYEQYF.

This clonotype occurred a few times. This chain links TRBV14 with TRBJ2-3; D perhaps matches TRBD1 (6 bases). The CDR3 totals 16 residues. Germline CDR1 reads SGHDN; CDR2 reads FVKESK. V lost 0 bases to trimming and J lost 6 bases, with 16 bases between them. In DNA form, the CDR3 reads TGTGCCAGCAGCCAAGATATCCAGGGGCGCGGGGATACGCAGTATTTT. This translates into CASSQDIQGRGDTQYF.

This clonotype was counted a few times. This chain connects TRBV29-1 to TRBJ1-1; D ambiguous. This CDR3 contains 13 residues. Germline V gives CDR1 SQVTM, CDR2 ANQGSEA. The V gene lost 4 bases and the J gene lost 0 bases, with 9 bases spanning the gap. The CDR3 coding sequence is TGCAGCGTTGTCGGCCAGATGAACACTGAAGCTTTCTTT. Translating it yields CSVVGQMNTEAFF.

The genes are TRBV29-1 and TRBJ1-2; 7 bases map to TRBD1. Unmatched junction bases numbered 12, after V lost 7 bases and J lost 4 bases. CDR3 length: 14 amino acids. CDR1 SQVTM and CDR2 ANQGSEA come from the germline V gene. CDR3 nucleotide sequence: TGCAGCGCGACCGCAACGGGACAGATCTATGGCTACACCTTC. Translated, it gives CSATATGQIYGYTF.

This clonotype appeared a few times. The chain employs TRBV12-3 or TRBV12-4 and TRBJ1-2; D is uncertain. V was cut by 2 bases and J by 0 bases, with 7 bases left in between. This CDR3 contains 14 residues. The CDR3 protein is CASSLRESNYGYTF. For the CDR3, the DNA is TGTGCCAGCAGTTTAAGAGAATCTAACTATGGCTACACCTTC.

The J gene is TRBJ1-6, the V gene TRBV5-1; D remains unclear. The germline V gene has CDR1 SGHRS and CDR2 YFSETQ. CDR3 size: 16 residues. V lost 1 base and J lost 0, with 8 bases in between. The CDR3 loop is CASSLKQSSYNSPLHF. As DNA, the CDR3 is TGCGCCAGCAGCTTGAAACAGAGCTCCTATAATTCACCCCTCCACTTT. The full variable domain, its missing parts supplied by reference TRBV5-1 and TRBJ1-6, is KAGVTQTPRYLIKTRGQQVTLSCSPISGHRSVSWYQQTPGQGLQFLFEYFSETQRNKGNFPGRFSGRQFSNSRSEMNVSTLELGDSALYLCASSLKQSSYNSPLHFGNGTRLTVT.